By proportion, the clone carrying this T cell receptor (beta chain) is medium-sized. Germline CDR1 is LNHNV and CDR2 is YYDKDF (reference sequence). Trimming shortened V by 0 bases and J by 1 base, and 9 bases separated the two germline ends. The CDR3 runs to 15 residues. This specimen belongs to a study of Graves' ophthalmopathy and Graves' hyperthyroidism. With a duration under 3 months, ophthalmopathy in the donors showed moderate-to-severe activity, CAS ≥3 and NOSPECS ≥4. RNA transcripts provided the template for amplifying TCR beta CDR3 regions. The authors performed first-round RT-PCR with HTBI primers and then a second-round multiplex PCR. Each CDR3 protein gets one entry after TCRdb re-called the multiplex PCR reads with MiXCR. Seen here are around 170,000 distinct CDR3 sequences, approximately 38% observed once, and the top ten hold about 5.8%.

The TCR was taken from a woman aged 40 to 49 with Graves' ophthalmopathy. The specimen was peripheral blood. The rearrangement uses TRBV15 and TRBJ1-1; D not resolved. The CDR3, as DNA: TGTGCCACCAGCAGAGATCGAACGGCGAACACTGAAGCTTTCTTT. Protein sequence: CATSRDRTANTEAFF.